The clone carrying this T cell receptor (beta chain) was observed at least ten times. As yet, its antigen is unknown. These data originate in a study of human T cells and chemical hapten exposure. Study summary: Mainly, slight library volume differences in the pool made TCR yields vary. Study-level results: The study found that DPC sensitization did not change TCRs above 1 in 1000 frequency.

The V gene lost 8 bases and the J gene lost 0 bases, with 21 bases spanning the gap. The CDR3 contains 17 residues. Individual cDNA molecules had unique molecular identifiers attached to them by the library. In the original workflow: TCRs per sample had a median of around 98,000 and ranged from about 23,224 to 750,000. TCRdb reanalysed the 5' RACE reads using MiXCR and keeps one entry per CDR3 protein. The V and J calls and clone size are TCRdb's, not the authors'. The sample lists roughly 110,000 distinct CDR3 sequences, approximately 19% occurring once. Unfractionated whole blood yielded total RNA. This TCR derives from a human donor in good health. The chain combines TRBV12-3 or TRBV12-4 with TRBJ2-3, with D perhaps TRBD1 (7 bases). CDR3 in amino acids: CASSQGGLVSSTDTQYF. In DNA form, the CDR3 reads TGTGCCAGCTCCCAGGGGGGCCTTGTTTCTAGCACAGATACGCAGTATTTT.